Each of the 22 T cell receptor beta chains below was sequenced from the same sample in a study of blood T cell repertoires in COVID-19. Libraries were prepared by immunoSEQ multiplex PCR; TCRdb keeps only in-frame clonotypes and omits some of them. The data show tens of thousands of clones, 89% seen once. The sample was peripheral blood. The receptor set was obtained from a man in his fifties or sixties with COVID-19, enrolled during active disease.

The J gene is TRBJ2-5, the V gene TRBV7-8, with TRBD1 identical over 10 bases. J gave up 0 bases and V 1 base, and 8 bases lay outside the gene matches. Germline-derived CDR1 and CDR2 are SGHVS and FQNEAQ. The CDR3 has 18 residues. CDR3 protein: CASSLVSGTGAYQETQYF. In DNA form, the CDR3 reads TGTGCCAGCAGCTTAGTCTCCGGGACAGGGGCGTACCAAGAGACCCAGTACTTC.

The chain joins TRBV12-3 or TRBV12-4 to TRBJ2-7; a weak D match, TRBD1 (6 bases). The CDR3 covers 13 residues. The ends were cut back, 6 bases at V and 5 bases at J, with 14 bases in the middle. The CDR3 nucleotides are TGTGCCAGCAGGTCGAAACAGGGAAACGAGCAGTACTTC. It codes for CASRSKQGNEQYF.

This chain connects TRBV2 to TRBJ1-2; D uncertain. Germline assignment: CDR1 SNHLY and CDR2 FYNNEI. V lost 5 bases to trimming and J lost 9 bases, with 16 bases between them. The CDR3 has 13 amino acids. The CDR3: CASSLTRLRSYTF. As DNA, the CDR3 is TGTGCCAGCAGTTTGACAAGGCTAAGGAGCTACACCTTC.

The chain links TRBV2 to TRBJ2-1, with D tentatively TRBD1 (5 bases). The CDR3 is 14 amino acids. Per the germline V gene, CDR1 is SNHLY and CDR2 is FYNNEI. Trimming pared 9 bases from V and 3 bases from J, leaving 15 bases between. The CDR3 DNA sequence: TGTGCCAGTCTTTTAGGGGTTAACTACAATGAGCAGTTCTTC. Its protein product is CASLLGVNYNEQFF.

The chain is built from TRBV19 and TRBJ1-2; 9 bases fit TRBD1. The CDR3 sequence is 13 residues long. In germline, CDR1 is LNHDA, CDR2 SQIVND (reference sequence). Unmatched junction bases numbered 2, after V lost 6 bases and J lost 3 bases. The CDR3 DNA is TGTGCCAGTAGCCGGACAGGGGACTATGGCTACACCTTC. It encodes CASSRTGDYGYTF.

This clone was recorded once. The chain carries TRBV4-1 and TRBJ2-5; 9 nucleotides align to TRBD2. Germline CDR1 reads MGHRA; CDR2 reads YSYEKL. Losses at the gene ends were 7 bases for V and 3 bases for J; bases not matched to a gene: 9. CDR3 length: 15 residues. Written as DNA, the CDR3 is TGCGCCAGCACTACGATTAGCGGGGGCGAAGAGACCCAGTACTTC. This translates into CASTTISGGEETQYF.

The V gene is TRBV24-1, the J gene TRBJ2-5; TRBD1 matches 11 bases. The CDR3 runs to 15 residues. V shed 0 bases, J shed 5 bases, and the junction held 1 base outside the gene matches. Germline V lookup: CDR1 KGHDR, CDR2 SFDVKD. CDR3: CATSDLRDRGETQYF. CDR3 DNA sequence: TGTGCCACCAGTGATTTGCGGGACAGGGGGGAGACCCAGTACTTC.

This rearrangement joins TRBV29-1 to TRBJ1-1; no clear D gene. V gave up 3 bases and J gave up 5 bases, with 13 bases separating them. The CDR3 sequence is 13 residues long. Germline assignment: CDR1 SQVTM and CDR2 ANQGSEA. DNA of the CDR3: TGCAGCGTTGAGGGTCCTAGGAGGACTGAAGCTTTCTTT. It yields the protein CSVEGPRRTEAFF.

This clone has a handful of counts. This chain links TRBV19 with TRBJ2-2; 8 nucleotides agree with TRBD1. Germline V gives CDR1 LNHDA, CDR2 SQIVND (reference sequence). The CDR3 contains 14 residues. J was trimmed by 7 bases and V by 6 bases; bases with no gene match: 7. Here the CDR3 DNA reads TGTGCCAGTAGCTCGGGACAGGTCGGCGGGGAGCTGTTTTTT. This gives the protein CASSSGQVGGELFF.

V is TRBV3-1 (or the pseudogene TRBV3-2) and J is TRBJ1-1; a possible D gene is TRBD1 (5 bases). CDR1 and CDR2 (germline): LGHDT, YNNKEL (reference sequence). The CDR3 has 16 residues. Between the trimmed V and J ends, which lost 0 bases and 3 bases, there was a span of 14 bases. CDR3 sequence reads: CASSQDRTLRDTEAFF. Here the CDR3 DNA reads TGTGCCAGCAGCCAAGACCGCACCCTCAGGGACACTGAAGCTTTCTTT.

The chain recombines TRBV5-5 with TRBJ2-2; 7 nucleotides match TRBD1. The CDR3 has 15 residues. V lost 2 bases, J lost 1 base, and 2 bases stayed unmatched. Germline loops: CDR1 SGHKS, CDR2 YYEKEE (reference sequence). The CDR3 region is CASSFGTENTGELFF. In DNA, the CDR3 is TGTGCCAGCAGCTTCGGGACAGAGAACACCGGGGAGCTGTTTTTT.

CDR3 bases: TGTGCCAGCAGGGATAGGATTGACAGTGAAGCTTTCTTT. It yields the protein CASRDRIDSEAFF. This chain connects TRBV6-5 to TRBJ1-1, with TRBD1 as a possible D gene (5 bases). Germline V gives CDR1 MNHEY, CDR2 SVGAGI. Trimming removed 6 bases at V and 7 bases at J, with 15 bases between. The CDR3 sequence is 13 residues long.

This chain connects TRBV5-1 to TRBJ2-1; 16 bases agree with TRBD2. The length of the CDR3 is 16 residues. Losses at the gene ends were 3 bases for V and 10 bases for J; bases not matched to a gene: 7. CDR1 and CDR2 from the germline V gene are SGHRS and YFSETQ. The CDR3 coding sequence is TGCGCCAGCAGCTCCGGGACTAGCGGGAGGGTTTTGGAGCAGTTCTTC. Translating it yields CASSSGTSGRVLEQFF.

The chain combines TRBV18 with TRBJ1-1; 10 bases are a match to TRBD1. Germline V gene data show CDR1 as KGHSH and CDR2 as LQKENI. Trimming at V came to 3 bases and at J to 4 bases, leaving 5 bases not matched to a gene. This CDR3 comprises 15 residues. CDR3 sequence: CASSPGQGTGTEAFF. The CDR3 DNA sequence: TGTGCCAGCTCACCGGGACAGGGGACCGGCACTGAAGCTTTCTTT.

The J gene is TRBJ1-4, the V gene TRBV5-1; 7 bases line up with TRBD1. Germline CDR1 is SGHRS and CDR2 is YFSETQ. V was pared by 4 bases and J by 8 bases, with 11 bases of the junction left unmatched. CDR3 length: 15 amino acids. CDR3 sequence: CASSLRDSRREKLFF. The CDR3 bases are TGCGCCAGCAGCCTTAGGGACAGCCGACGGGAAAAACTGTTTTTT.

The chain combines TRBV12-5 with TRBJ1-4; D is unclear. Germline CDR1 is LGHNT and CDR2 is FRNRAP. V was cut by 1 base and J by 6 bases, with 18 bases left in between. The CDR3 spans 17 residues. For the CDR3, the DNA is TGTGCTAGTGGTTTGGGATCCTCTGGGAGTTATTATGAAAAACTGTTTTTT. It specifies CASGLGSSGSYYEKLFF.

V usage is TRBV7-9 and J usage is TRBJ2-4; TRBD1 aligns across 7 bases. The junction had 12 bases not matched to a gene; V was cut back by 5 bases and J by 8 bases. Germline values: CDR1 SEHNR, CDR2 FQNEAQ (reference sequence). CDR3 size: 15 residues. The CDR3 loop is CASSTHRGPRDIQYF. CDR3 DNA sequence: TGTGCCAGCAGCACCCACAGGGGCCCAAGGGACATTCAGTACTTC. Looking up the rest from reference TRBV7-9 and TRBJ2-4 gives the full variable domain: DTGVSQNPRHKITKRGQNVTFRCDPISEHNRLYWYRQTLGQGPEFLTYFQNEAQLEKSRLLSDRFSAERPKGSFSTLEIQRTEQGDSAMYLCASSTHRGPRDIQYFGAGTRLSVL.

This clone occurred once. This rearrangement joins TRBV6-6 to TRBJ2-5, with D possibly being TRBD1 (7 bases). CDR1 MNHNY and CDR2 SVGAGI come from the germline V gene (reference sequence). V was shortened by 0 bases and J by 2 bases, with 13 bases between the two germline ends. The CDR3 has 16 residues. For the CDR3, the DNA is TGTGCCAGCAGTTACTCGGGTCAGGGGGGTCAAGAGACCCAGTACTTC. Its protein product is CASSYSGQGGQETQYF.

This clone showed up just a few times. CDR3: CASSDDSSGANVLTF. CDR3 coding DNA: TGTGCCAGCAGTGACGACAGCTCTGGGGCCAACGTCCTGACTTTC. The chain employs TRBV6-4 and TRBJ2-6; D might be TRBD1 (5 bases). CDR1 is MRHNA, CDR2 SNTAGT, per germline. Between the trimmed V and J ends, which lost 2 bases and 0 bases, there was a span of 5 bases. The CDR3 is 15 amino acids.

The chain uses TRBV20-1 and TRBJ1-2; D unresolved. From germline, CDR1 is DFQATT and CDR2 SNEGSKA (reference sequence). V was trimmed by 3 bases and J by 5 bases, leaving 7 bases between them. This CDR3 is built from 11 residues. The CDR3 loop is CSASPDYGYTF. In nucleotides, the CDR3 is TGCAGTGCTAGCCCAGATTATGGCTACACCTTC.

The chain has TRBV7-2 and TRBJ1-4; D gene ambiguous. Germline V CDR1 and CDR2: SGHTA, FQGNSA. The V end was cut by 5 bases, the J end by 8 bases, with 21 bases between. The CDR3 is 16 amino acids. For the CDR3, the DNA is TGTGCCAGCAGCGTAGGTTTGGGCCCAGGAGGGGAAAAACTGTTTTTT. This gives the protein CASSVGLGPGGEKLFF.

This rearrangement joins TRBV7-8 to TRBJ2-2; weak D call: TRBD2 (6 bases). Germline V CDR1 and CDR2: SGHVS, FQNEAQ. This CDR3 is 15 amino acids long. The V and J ends lost 5 bases and 6 bases respectively, with 16 bases between them. The CDR3 DNA reads TGTGCCAGCAGCATGACCGGGACTCGGGCCGGGGAGCTGTTTTTT. Its translation is CASSMTGTRAGELFF.